These 20 T cell receptor beta chains share one sample of origin, sequenced in a study of cytomegalovirus exposure and HLA in healthy donors. The PCR had 60 Vbeta and 13 Jbeta primers. Clones were sequenced by immunoSEQ multiplex PCR, and TCRdb holds only the in-frame ones, with some missing. This sample's table has about 43,000 clones. Material: PBMCs. The receptors derive from a woman aged 25 to 39 in good health and CMV-seronegative.

The gene calls are TRBV5-1 and TRBJ1-2; maybe TRBD1 (5 bases). From germline, CDR1 is SGHRS and CDR2 YFSETQ. The germline V and J ends were trimmed by 0 bases and 5 bases, with 14 bases remaining between them. The CDR3 consists of 15 residues. CDR3 amino acids: CASSLEGQGKYGYTF. The CDR3 DNA reads as TGCGCCAGCAGCTTGGAAGGTCAGGGAAAATATGGCTACACCTTC.

The chain carries TRBV30 and TRBJ2-5; D call uncertain. The J call may be in error: the DNA end matches TRBJ2-7 better. Germline CDR1 and CDR2: GTSNPN and SVGIG (reference sequence). The CDR3 is made up of 14 amino acids. CDR3 nucleotide sequence: TGTGCCTGGAGTGTAGGCGGAAGTTTCTACGAGCAGTACTTC. It yields the protein CAWSVGGSFYEQYF.

The chain has TRBV7-3 and TRBJ2-1; weak D call: TRBD2 (6 bases). Germline V CDR1 and CDR2: SGHTA, FQGTGA. V lost 1 base and J lost 6, with 16 bases in between. The CDR3 runs 16 residues. CDR3 sequence: CASSLNVGGALNEQFF. CDR3 DNA sequence: TGTGCCAGCAGCTTAAACGTTGGAGGGGCCCTCAATGAGCAGTTCTTC.

The chain joins TRBV27 to TRBJ2-4; 7 nucleotides match TRBD2. Germline V gene data show CDR1 as MNHEY and CDR2 as SMNVEV (reference sequence). V was pared by 7 bases and J by 5 bases, with 8 bases of the junction left unmatched. This CDR3 has 14 amino acids. The CDR3: CASKRREAQNIQYF. In DNA, the CDR3 is TGTGCCAGCAAACGTCGGGAGGCTCAAAACATTCAGTACTTC.

The chain is built from TRBV7-8 and TRBJ2-7; D is uncertain. The CDR3 has 11 amino acids. Germline-derived CDR1 and CDR2 are SGHVS and FQNEAQ. Trimming pared 4 bases from V and 3 bases from J, leaving 4 bases between. The CDR3 region is CASSSYYEQYF. In DNA form, the CDR3 reads TGTGCCAGCAGCTCCTACTACGAGCAGTACTTC. The full variable domain, in which reference TRBV7-8 and TRBJ2-7 provide the parts outside the CDR3, is GAGVSQSPRYKVAKRGQDVALRCDPISGHVSLFWYQQALGQGPEFLTYFQNEAQLDKSGLPSDRFFAERPEGSVSTLKIQRTQQEDSAVYLCASSSYYEQYFGPGTRLTVT.

The chain couples TRBV29-1 to TRBJ1-2; 8 nucleotides match TRBD1. Germline V gene lookup returns CDR1 SQVTM and CDR2 ANQGSEA. V trimming: 3 bases; J trimming: 3 bases; junction bases outside the gene matches: 9. The CDR3 runs 15 residues. CDR3 sequence (DNA): TGCAGCGTTGATCGCGACAGGGGCCGGCACTATGGCTACACCTTC. Translated: CSVDRDRGRHYGYTF.

The chain joins TRBV29-1 to TRBJ1-1; D perhaps matches TRBD1 (5 bases). This CDR3 is built from 12 residues. Per germline, CDR1 SQVTM and CDR2 ANQGSEA. The V gene lost 7 bases and the J gene lost 1 base, with 10 bases spanning the gap. The CDR3 nucleotides read TGCAGCGGGGGGAGGGGGAACACTGAAGCTTTCTTT. Translating it yields CSGGRGNTEAFF. The complete variable domain, with remaining parts taken from reference TRBV29-1 and TRBJ1-1, reads SAVISQKPSRDICQRGTSLTIQCQVDSQVTMMFWYRQQPGQSLTLIATANQGSEATYESGFVIDKFPISRPNLTFSTLTVSNMSPEDSSIYLCSGGRGNTEAFFGQGTRLTVV.

The chain has TRBV27 and TRBJ2-7, with a weak D call TRBD2 (7 bases). This CDR3 is 14 amino acids long. Per germline, CDR1 MNHEY and CDR2 SMNVEV (reference sequence). Trimming took off 4 bases at V and 3 bases at J, with 13 bases between the two ends. The CDR3 sequence: CASSYGGRFYEQYF. The CDR3 DNA is TGTGCCAGCAGTTACGGGGGGCGTTTCTACGAGCAGTACTTC.

This chain uses TRBV19 with TRBJ2-2; no definite D call. From germline, CDR1 is LNHDA and CDR2 SQIVND (reference sequence). This CDR3 region has 13 residues. V was cut by 4 bases and J by 7 bases, with 10 bases left in between. The CDR3 loop reads CASSTYPNGELFF. The CDR3 DNA sequence: TGTGCCAGTAGTACCTACCCGAACGGGGAGCTGTTTTTT.

The genes are TRBV19 and TRBJ1-3; TRBD1 matches 9 bases. Germline trimming cut 6 bases from V and 0 bases from J; bases unmatched to any gene: 6. The CDR3 has 16 residues. In germline, CDR1 is LNHDA, CDR2 SQIVND (reference sequence). The CDR3 reads CASRPTGGNSGNTIYF. In DNA form, the CDR3 reads TGTGCCAGTAGACCCACAGGGGGCAACTCTGGAAACACCATATATTTT.

The chain couples TRBV30 to TRBJ1-3; D is uncertain. The CDR3 is 16 amino acids. Germline CDR1 and CDR2: GTSNPN and SVGIG (reference sequence). V lost 4 bases and J 0 bases, leaving 16 bases between the germline ends. CDR3 loop: CAWNTGGDFSGNTIYF. The CDR3 nucleotides are TGTGCCTGGAATACCGGTGGAGATTTCTCTGGAAACACCATATATTTT. Variable domain in full (rest from reference TRBV30 and TRBJ1-3): SQTIHQWPATLVQPVGSPLSLECTVEGTSNPNLYWYRQAAGRGLQLLFYSVGIGQISSEVPQNLSASRPQDRQFILSSKKLLLSDSGFYLCAWNTGGDFSGNTIYFGEGSWLTVV.

As DNA, the CDR3 is TGTGCCAGCAGCTTAAGGGACTCCTTTAACAATGAGCAGTTCTTC. As protein: CASSLRDSFNNEQFF. The chain has TRBV7-2 and TRBJ2-1; D possibly corresponds to TRBD2 (6 bases). The CDR3 spans 15 residues. V was cut by 2 bases and J by 5 bases, with 13 bases left in between. Germline CDR1 and CDR2: SGHTA and FQGNSA.

The J gene is TRBJ1-5, the V gene TRBV4-1; TRBD1 matches at 7 bases. V was clipped by 0 bases and J by 0 bases; unmatched bases: 8. CDR1 MGHRA and CDR2 YSYEKL come from the germline V gene. CDR3 length equals 18 residues. This chain's CDR3 is CASSQDFSGGYSNQPQHF. In nucleotides, the CDR3 is TGCGCCAGCAGCCAAGATTTTTCAGGGGGTTATAGCAATCAGCCCCAGCATTTT.

The chain recombines TRBV4-1 with TRBJ1-5; TRBD1 agrees at 7 bases. V was pared by 1 base and J by 6 bases, with 3 bases of the junction left unmatched. Per germline, CDR1 MGHRA and CDR2 YSYEKL. There are 14 residues in the CDR3. This CDR3 reads CASSQVEGAQPQHF. The CDR3 DNA follows: TGCGCCAGCAGCCAAGTTGAGGGGGCTCAGCCCCAGCATTTT.

The rearrangement joins TRBV11-2 to TRBJ1-5; D unclear. Per germline, CDR1 SGHAT and CDR2 FQNNGV. The length of the CDR3 is 14 residues. Trimming removed 0 bases at V and 7 bases at J, with 10 bases between. CDR3 residues: CASSLEAGTQPQHF. The CDR3 DNA is TGTGCCAGCAGCTTAGAGGCGGGTACCCAGCCCCAGCATTTT. Complete variable domain (other parts from reference TRBV11-2 and TRBJ1-5): EAGVAQSPRYKIIEKRQSVAFWCNPISGHATLYWYQQILGQGPKLLIQFQNNGVVDDSQLPKDRFSAERLKGVDSTLKIQPAKLEDSAVYLCASSLEAGTQPQHFGDGTRLSIL.

The chain recombines TRBV25-1 with TRBJ1-1; 10 nucleotides align to TRBD1. V gave up 7 bases and J gave up 4 bases; unmatched junction bases: 9. CDR3 size: 15 residues. The germline gives CDR1 MGHDK, CDR2 SYGVNS. CDR3 sequence: CASTPRQGAATEAFF. As DNA, the CDR3 is TGTGCCAGCACCCCCCGACAGGGGGCCGCCACTGAAGCTTTCTTT.

The chain has TRBV28 and TRBJ2-7; TRBD1 aligns across 7 bases. With V trimmed by 5 bases and J by 5 bases, 15 bases remained unmatched. Germline lookup yields CDR1 MDHEN and CDR2 SYDVKM. The CDR3 consists of 16 residues. CDR3: CASSITGTARRNEQYF. The DNA for the CDR3 is TGTGCCAGCAGTATCACGGGGACAGCCCGACGGAACGAGCAGTACTTC.

This chain joins TRBV19 and TRBJ2-5; 7 bases match TRBD2. The junction had 10 bases not matched to a gene; V was cut back by 4 bases and J by 5 bases. CDR1 LNHDA and CDR2 SQIVND come from the germline V gene (reference sequence). This CDR3 is built from 15 residues. As DNA, the CDR3 is TGTGCCAGTAGTAGCGGGGGTAGTTGGGGGGAGACCCAGTACTTC. It translates to CASSSGGSWGETQYF. Drawing the rest from reference TRBV19 and TRBJ2-5, the complete variable domain is DGGITQSPKYLFRKEGQNVTLSCEQNLNHDAMYWYRQDPGQGLRLIYYSQIVNDFQKGDIAEGYSVSREKKESFPLTVTSAQKNPTAFYLCASSSGGSWGETQYFGPGTRLLVL.

The chain links TRBV6-5 to TRBJ1-3; no clear D. The CDR3 has 13 residues. From germline, CDR1 is MNHEY and CDR2 SVGAGI. V gave up 5 bases and J gave up 4 bases, with 9 bases separating them. The CDR3 loop is CASSQRLGNTIYF. The CDR3 DNA follows: TGTGCCAGCAGTCAACGACTCGGAAACACCATATATTTT.

The CDR3 loop reads CSARVAGSNYGYTF. CDR3 nucleotides: TGCAGCGCCAGAGTAGCGGGTTCTAACTATGGCTACACCTTC. The chain uses TRBV29-1 and TRBJ1-2, with D unresolved. CDR3 length: 14 amino acids. CDR1 SQVTM and CDR2 ANQGSEA come from the germline V gene. Trimming pared 7 bases from V and 0 bases from J, leaving 15 bases between.